This T cell receptor beta chain was recorded in a study of cytomegalovirus exposure and HLA in healthy donors (dated by TCRdb to 2016 to 2017). Context from the whole study: According to a later analysis, the approximately 130 validation repertoires were produced on the same platform as the 666 repertoires of the first cohort. Along with the roughly 610-subject first cohort, a separate validation cohort of over a hundred different subjects was used. High-throughput TCR immunosequencing, statistical association of individual TCRs with disease status, and machine learning were combined to predict cytomegalovirus infection status. The study was designed to test whether signatures of past pathogen exposure could be identified by cataloging public T cell receptors. What the study reported, not specific to this receptor: The study listed 150 to 200 TCR beta chains as associated with cytomegalovirus. While some public TCRs were present in many individuals, most TCR sequences turned up only very rarely across donors. In vitro tests confirmed that a few of the cytomegalovirus-associated TCR beta chains recognize cytomegalovirus antigens. A later analysis found that TCRs clustered in the first cohort also tended to co-occur in the roughly 120 validation repertoires, with about 94% of cluster scores above 0. Cytomegalovirus status was reported to be diagnosed by the classifier with high specificity and sensitivity in both the original and validation cohorts. It was suggested by the authors that the approach could potentially be generalized to other disease states and immunological phenotypes. All 120 or so repertoires were used to score co-occurrence in the validation cohort in a later analysis, because that analysis had no HLA typing for the cohort.

On this clone: The antigen it binds to is not known. Nothing much larger sits one base from this clone, and base qualities are not available.

The library was prepared using the immunoSEQ multiplex PCR assay. In the original analysis: A statistical classification framework was built to diagnose cytomegalovirus status from the catalog of TCR beta chain sequences. In its TCRdb copy, this immuneACCESS table keeps in-frame sequences only and misses some clones. Where compared with another copy, unresolved V genes explain less than half of these, and the others have no known cause. The D gene and trimming were derived from the DNA, and the V and J assignments and clone size from that table. This sample holds about 150,000 clones; roughly 86% were observed only once. The ten largest clonotypes hold roughly 2.1% of the sample. The trim is 3 bases for V and 1 base for J, with a gap of 6 bases between the germline ends. Based on the germline V gene, the CDR1 and CDR2 sequences are KGHSH and LQKENI. The CDR3 measures 14 amino acids from cysteine to phenylalanine. Here the CDR3 DNA is all that survives: 42 bases in frame from base 1.

The donors belonged to the validation cohort of around 130 subjects, which was separate from the approximately 700-subject first cohort. The sequencing sample was made of PBMCs. Recombination linked TRBV18 to TRBJ2-2, with TRBD2 perhaps the D gene, on 5 matching bases. This clonotype was sampled from a human donor in good health. The encoded CDR3 is CASSPRGNTGELFF. In nucleotides, the sequence is TGTGCCAGCTCACCCCGGGGGAACACCGGGGAGCTGTTTTTT.